A selection of T cell receptor beta chains follows, all from one sample in a study of shared clonotypes between healthy human individuals. Generated by immunoSEQ multiplex PCR, the TCRdb table keeps only in-frame clones and is missing some. The sample gives 600,000 or so clones, roughly 98% of which show up once; 0.3% is in the top ten. The sequenced sample consisted of naive CD8+ T cells sorted from blood. The receptor source for this set is a young man in good health. CDR3s include the opening cysteine and the closing phenylalanine or tryptophan. Not every row has a clone size; where given, it reads once, few, many or a size class.

CASSLRKRDVLGDTQYF,TRBJ2-3,TRBV5-1,NA,17
CASGRKGLAGAYTGELFF,TRBJ2-2,TRBV19,NA,18
CASSFDRGLGGYTF,TRBJ1-2,TRBV7-9,NA,14
CASSHGLAGEFFF,TRBJ2-1,TRBV4-2,NA,13
CASGSGWAQYF,TRBJ2-5,TRBV12-5,NA,11
CASKVRGGRAEDEQYF,TRBJ2-7,TRBV28,NA,16
CASSGWGSYEQYF,TRBJ2-7,TRBV19,NA,13
CASSLSLHYEQYF,TRBJ2-7,TRBV27,NA,13
CASSQTGDLATNEKLFF,TRBJ1-4,TRBV7-9,NA,17
CASSVQGGRALF,TRBJ2-1,TRBV9,NA,12
CAWSRDRDNYGYTF,TRBJ1-2,TRBV30,NA,14
CASSLIGSYEQYF,TRBJ2-7,TRBV5-8,NA,13
CASSRGASTTGELFF,TRBJ2-2,TRBV4-3,NA,15
CASSATHGPSSYEQYF,TRBJ2-7,TRBV7-9,NA,16
CASSQARGPNPRNTIYF,TRBJ1-3,TRBV4-3,NA,17
CASSSTRGLPDTQYF,TRBJ2-3,TRBV11-2,NA,15
CAWSYPSGRDTQYF,TRBJ2-3,TRBV30,NA,14
CASSLDRAYEQYF,TRBJ2-7,TRBV7-2,NA,13
CASSWDIISGNTIYF,TRBJ1-3,TRBV28,NA,15
CASSSNRVGVDNEQFF,TRBJ2-1,TRBV27,NA,16
CASRGGGYEQYF,TRBJ2-7,TRBV13,NA,12
CASSSYLQDYEQYF,TRBJ2-7,TRBV11-2,NA,14
CASSITASGRAHEQFF,TRBJ2-1,TRBV19,NA,16
CASSLTNFYEQYF,TRBJ2-7,TRBV6-6,NA,13
CATSRDTPVRGPYEQYF,TRBJ2-7,TRBV15,NA,17
CASSPPRDTDTQYF,TRBJ2-3,TRBV7-9,NA,14
CASNRDGGISNQPQHF,TRBJ1-5,TRBV28,NA,16
CASGPKVLGTQYF,TRBJ2-5,TRBV2,NA,13
CAWSFGTSGQETQYF,TRBJ2-5,TRBV30,NA,15
CASSPDSYNEQFF,TRBJ2-1,TRBV7-6,NA,13
CASSSAPGTPDYGYTF,TRBJ1-2,TRBV27,NA,16
CASSQDLYGYTF,TRBJ1-2,TRBV14,NA,12
CASSLVEGPPYEQYF,TRBJ2-7,TRBV7-9,NA,15
CASSLWSGHYEQYF,TRBJ2-7,TRBV11-2,NA,14
CASSSGRYYEQYF,TRBJ2-7,TRBV7-8,NA,13
CASSKHEGLLFNEQFF,TRBJ2-1,TRBV19,NA,16
CATRSGNTIYF,TRBJ1-3,TRBV9,once,11
CASSSGQGNQPQHF,TRBJ1-5,TRBV27,NA,14
CASSFSRTPANTGELFF,TRBJ2-2,TRBV27,NA,17
CASSEMAQREGETQYF,TRBJ2-5,TRBV25-1,NA,16